This is a list of T cell receptor beta chains from one sample in a study of T cells in Graves' hyperthyroidism and ophthalmopathy. TCRdb re-called the multiplex PCR reads through MiXCR, storing one row per CDR3 protein. This repertoire shows 550,000 to 700,000 distinct CDR3 sequences, around 42% found once; its top ten account for roughly 19%. The sample was peripheral blood or thyroid tissue (not recorded which). These receptors were collected from an adult woman with Graves' disease, either hyperthyroidism or ophthalmopathy (not recorded which). The CDR3 runs from the conserved cysteine through the conserved F or W. The D gene is left open where the match is weak. Expanded clones are given a class, and other clones once, few, many or no size at all.

abundance	d_gene	j_gene	v_gene	CDR3nt	CDR3aa
NA	NA	TRBJ1-1	TRBV7-2	TGTGCCAGCAGCATCAGGAGGGCGAACACTGAAGCTTTCTTT	CASSIRRANTEAFF
NA	TRBD2	TRBJ2-5	TRBV15	TGTGCCACCAGCAGAGTGAGCGGGAGCTGGGAAGAGACCCAGTACTTC	CATSRVSGSWEETQYF
NA	NA	TRBJ2-5	TRBV20-1	TGCAGTGCTAGAGCCCTAGGAGGGGTTAGGGAGACCCAGTACTTC	CSARALGGVRETQYF
NA	NA	TRBJ1-1	TRBV20-1	TGCAGTGTTCCGGGACTCACTGAAGCTTTCTTT	CSVPGLTEAFF
NA	TRBD2	TRBJ2-5	TRBV20-1	TGCAGTGCTAGGACTAGCGGGACTGAGACCCAGTACTTC	CSARTSGTETQYF
once	TRBD1	TRBJ1-5	TRBV19	TGTGCCAGTAGTATAGATCGCGCAATACAGGGGTTTAATCAGCCCCAGCATTTT	CASSIDRAIQGFNQPQHF
once	TRBD2	TRBJ2-7	TRBV7-9	TGTGCCAGCAGCTGGGGGGGGGCCTACGAGCAGTACTTC	CASSWGGAYEQYF
NA	TRBD1	TRBJ1-6	TRBV20-1	TGCAGAATAGCGGGACAGTATTCACCCCTCCACTTT	CRIAGQYSPLHF
many	NA	TRBJ2-5	TRBV11-2	TGTGCCAGCAGCTTAGTCGGTGCTCCGCTAGACCAGTACTTC	CASSLVGAPLDQYF
NA	NA	TRBJ1-2	TRBV14	TGTGCCAGCAGCCAAGGGGGGTACGATGGCTACACCTTC	CASSQGGYDGYTF